This T cell receptor (beta chain) was profiled in a study of T cell changes during pregnancy in multiple sclerosis. The protocol was immunoSEQ multiplex PCR, while the TCRdb copy is restricted to in-frame clones and leaves out a portion. The sample consists of some 110,000 clones, about 90% of them appearing once. Germline lookup yields CDR1 SGHRS and CDR2 YFSETQ. This CDR3 is 13 amino acids long. V lost 1 base and J 5 bases, leaving 7 bases between the germline ends. This TCR derives from a female donor with multiple sclerosis, enrolled in a pregnancy study. The chain employs TRBV5-1 and TRBJ2-1, with D maybe TRBD2 (5 bases). This material consisted of peripheral blood, taken in the third trimester of pregnancy. CDR3 coding DNA: TGCGCCAGCAGCTTGTTGGAGGACAATGAGCAGTTCTTC. Protein: CASSLLEDNEQFF.